What follows are 21 T cell receptor beta chains derived from one specimen sequenced in a study of regulatory T cells in long-lasting Graves disease. The time point was: persistent/refractory GD, antithyroid drugs over 5 years with positive TRAb. From PBMCs, RNA was extracted and then used to make the TCR library. Building of the TCR beta libraries involved iRepertoire HTBI primers and Arm-PCR of CDR3 regions. TCRdb reprocessed the multiplex PCR reads via MiXCR and lists one record per CDR3 protein. This table holds a few hundred thousand distinct CDR3 sequences, around a fifth found once. Sequenced material: peripheral blood mononuclear cells (PBMCs), taken when the disease was refractory, from a patient treated with antithyroid drugs. All receptors derive from a female donor with Graves disease.

In this sample, this clonotype turned up many times. The rearrangement links TRBV19 to TRBJ2-7; 9 bases agree with TRBD1. Trimming took 4 bases from V and 0 from J; bases not matched to a gene: 7. CDR1 is LNHDA, CDR2 SQIVND, per germline (reference sequence). CDR3 length: 16 residues. In DNA, the CDR3 is TGTGCCAGTAGTACCCGAAACAGGGGGCCCTCCTACGAGCAGTACTTC. This codes for CASSTRNRGPSYEQYF.

This clonotype has at least ten counts. The CDR3 sequence is CASSSSVYWTKQYF. In DNA, the CDR3 is TGTGCCAGCAGTTCCTCCGTTTATTGGACTAAGCAGTACTTC. This chain connects TRBV28 to TRBJ2-7, with a tentative D call TRBD2 (6 bases). Germline-derived CDR1 and CDR2 are MDHEN and SYDVKM. The length of the CDR3 is 14 residues. Trimming removed 4 bases at V and 8 bases at J, with 18 bases between.

The V gene is TRBV19, the J gene TRBJ1-1; D is undetermined. The V gene lost 7 bases and the J gene lost 1 base, with 10 bases spanning the gap. This CDR3 has 13 residues. Per germline, CDR1 LNHDA and CDR2 SQIVND (reference sequence). CDR3 sequence reads: CASTAPRNTEAFF. Here the CDR3 DNA reads TGTGCCAGTACCGCACCAAGGAACACTGAAGCTTTCTTT.

On this clonotype: Germline and junction disagree at one end, which may indicate a read error. The V and J genes are TRBV5-1 and TRBJ1-4, with 9 bases aligning to TRBD1. This CDR3 is built from 14 residues. Per the germline V gene, CDR1 is SGHRS and CDR2 is YFSETQ. This CDR3 reads CASSYRGRDEKLSF. CDR3 DNA sequence: TGCGCCAGCAGCTACAGGGGGCGCGATGAAAAACTGTCTTTT.

This clonotype was detected ten times or more. This chain links TRBV6-5 with TRBJ1-2; D not resolved. The germline CDR1 and CDR2 sequences are MNHEY and SVGAGI. The CDR3 covers 13 residues. Between the trimmed V and J ends, which lost 0 bases and 3 bases, there was a span of 5 bases. The CDR3 region is CASSYSGYYGYTF. CDR3 sequence (DNA): TGTGCCAGCAGTTACTCCGGATACTATGGCTACACCTTC.

This clonotype was counted between two and nine times. The rearrangement uses TRBV11-2 and TRBJ2-2; 8 bases are shared with TRBD1. CDR3 length: 17 residues. Trimming took 4 bases from V and 5 from J; bases not matched to a gene: 12. Per the germline V gene, CDR1 is SGHAT and CDR2 is FQNNGV. CDR3 amino acids: CASSSSYSGTGTGELFF. The CDR3 DNA reads TGTGCCAGCAGCTCCTCCTACTCCGGGACAGGAACCGGGGAGCTGTTTTTT.

The rearrangement uses TRBV20-1 and TRBJ1-1, with D hard to call. The V gene's germline CDR1 is DFQATT and CDR2 SNEGSKA (reference sequence). Trimming pared 7 bases from V and 2 bases from J, leaving 11 bases between. The CDR3 is 12 amino acids. This CDR3 reads CSVSQPNTEAFF. The CDR3 region has the DNA TGCAGTGTCTCCCAACCAAACACTGAAGCTTTCTTT.

This clonotype has a count of ten or more. The chain is built from TRBV7-8 and TRBJ1-5; D might be TRBD1 (5 bases). The CDR3 consists of 15 residues. The V end was cut by 5 bases, the J end by 7 bases, with 18 bases between. Germline assignment: CDR1 SGHVS and CDR2 FQNEAQ. DNA for the CDR3: TGTGCCAGCAGCCTCAAGGGGACGAGGGGACAGCCCCAGCATTTT. Its protein is CASSLKGTRGQPQHF.

As regards this clonotype: The junction and the germline gene differ at one end; a read error may be behind it. J is TRBJ2-6 and V is TRBV7-8, with a weak D call TRBD2 (6 bases). The CDR3 is 17 residues long. Germline V lookup: CDR1 SGHVS, CDR2 FQNEAQ. The CDR3 reads CASSFGGYLSGASVLTF. CDR3 nucleotide sequence: TGTGCCAGCAGCTTTGGAGGGTACCTCTCTGGGGCCAGCGTCCTGACTTTC.

This clonotype was counted many times. V and J are TRBV30 and TRBJ1-5; D is unresolved. The CDR3 runs 10 residues. V shed 6 bases and J shed 6 bases, with 6 bases lying between them. Germline assignment: CDR1 GTSNPN and CDR2 SVGIG (reference sequence). DNA of the CDR3: TGTGCCTGTGGAGCTCAGCCCCAGCATTTT. The encoded protein is CACGAQPQHF.

This clonotype was recorded a few times. The chain employs TRBV5-1 and TRBJ2-7; 8 bases fit TRBD1. V was clipped by 4 bases and J by 5 bases; unmatched bases: 8. CDR1 and CDR2 (germline): SGHRS, YFSETQ. The CDR3 is made up of 14 amino acids. In nucleotides, the CDR3 is TGCGCCAGCAGCCGGGACCAGGGGGCCAACGAGCAGTACTTC. Its protein is CASSRDQGANEQYF.

The rearrangement links TRBV7-6 to TRBJ2-1, with 12 bases that match TRBD2. CDR3 length equals 16 residues. V trimming: 2 bases; J trimming: 7 bases; junction bases outside the gene matches: 6. The germline CDR1 and CDR2 sequences are SGHVS and FNYEAQ. The CDR3 nucleotides read TGTGCCAGCAGCTTACGCCGACTAGCGGGAGATAATGAGCAGTTCTTC. It specifies CASSLRRLAGDNEQFF.

Concerning this clonotype: This may be a read error: a much more frequent sequence differs by one nucleotide. The CDR3 end shows no conserved phenylalanine or tryptophan, and so a read error is likely. V usage is TRBV12-3 or TRBV12-4 and J usage is TRBJ1-2; D perhaps matches TRBD1 (5 bases). V lost 5 bases, J lost 6 bases, and 16 bases lay in between. The CDR3 is made up of 14 amino acids. For the CDR3, the DNA is TGTGCCAGCAGTCCCGGGACGGCCGTCGATGGCTACACCTCC. It is translated as CASSPGTAVDGYTS.

The chain links TRBV18 to TRBJ2-5; 8 positions match TRBD2. Germline V gene data show CDR1 as KGHSH and CDR2 as LQKENI. The CDR3 spans 17 residues. J lost 1 base, V lost 0 bases, and 7 bases had no gene match. For the CDR3, the DNA is TGTGCCAGCTCACCACCGTCTACTAGCGGAACCCAAGAGACCCAGTACTTC. Translating it yields CASSPPSTSGTQETQYF.

In its sample, this clonotype was seen many times. The J gene is TRBJ2-5, the V gene TRBV11-2; D possibly corresponds to TRBD1 (5 bases). Germline V gene data show CDR1 as SGHAT and CDR2 as FQNNGV. Between the trimmed V and J ends, which lost 1 base and 0 bases, there was a span of 9 bases. This CDR3 contains 15 residues. The CDR3 spells CASSLGTPYQETQYF. CDR3 in DNA: TGTGCCAGCAGCTTAGGGACACCGTACCAAGAGACCCAGTACTTC.

J is TRBJ2-2 and V is TRBV7-2, with a possible D match to TRBD1 (5 bases). The CDR3 has 14 residues. CDR1 and CDR2 from the germline V gene are SGHTA and FQGNSA. Here the CDR3 DNA reads TGTGTAACGTCCAGGGCTGCGAACACCGGGGAGCTGTTTTTT. This codes for CVTSRAANTGELFF.

This clonotype appeared many times. The chain combines TRBV12-3 or TRBV12-4 with TRBJ1-2; 7 bases agree with TRBD1. V lost 6 bases and J lost 4; bases outside the gene matches: 5. The CDR3 covers 13 residues. The CDR3 loop is CASSQGQLYGYTF. The CDR3 DNA follows: TGTGCCAGCAGCCAGGGACAGCTCTATGGCTACACCTTC.

This clonotype occurred a few times. The chain joins TRBV4-3 to TRBJ2-3, with unresolved D. The CDR3 length is 12 residues. The V end lost 4 bases, the J end lost 5 bases, and 7 bases lay between the germline ends. CDR1 and CDR2 (germline): LGHNA, YSLEER. The CDR3 DNA is TGCGCCAGCAGCCCCACGGGAGATACGCAGTATTTT. Its translation: CASSPTGDTQYF.

The chain is built from TRBV7-2 and TRBJ2-7; D is unclear. The CDR3 loop spans 15 amino acids. CDR1 is SGHTA and CDR2 is FQGNSA in the germline V gene. V lost 2 bases to trimming and J lost 2 bases, with 13 bases between them. The CDR3 DNA reads as TGTGCCAGCAGCTTACGTAGAGATCCTACCTACGAGCAGTACTTC. Amino acids: CASSLRRDPTYEQYF.

The rearrangement links TRBV5-1 to TRBJ2-5; TRBD2 matches at 11 bases. The J call may be wrong; the DNA end is better matched by TRBJ2-1. This CDR3 contains 18 residues. The V gene's germline CDR1 is SGHRS and CDR2 YFSETQ. CDR3 sequence reads: CASSFPLAGVRVRDEQFF. The CDR3 DNA sequence: TGCGCCAGCAGCTTTCCACTAGCGGGAGTGAGGGTTAGAGATGAGCAGTTCTTC.

The chain has TRBV28 and TRBJ2-1; 11 nucleotides align to TRBD2. The CDR3 runs to 16 residues. J gave up 0 bases and V 9 bases, and 7 bases lay outside the gene matches. Looked up from germline, CDR1 is MDHEN and CDR2 is SYDVKM. The CDR3 reads CASHLSGGDSYNEQFF. CDR3 nucleotides: TGTGCCAGTCACCTTAGCGGGGGGGACTCCTACAATGAGCAGTTCTTC. Together with reference TRBV28 and TRBJ2-1, the CDR3 gives the full variable domain: DVKVTQSSRYLVKRTGEKVFLECVQDMDHENMFWYRQDPGLGLRLIYFSYDVKMKEKGDIPEGYSVSREKKERFSLILESASTNQTSMYLCASHLSGGDSYNEQFFGPGTRLTVL.